The sequence of this TCR beta chain was determined in a study of CD8 T cells in Susac syndrome. RNA totalling roughly 0.45 to 1 ug underwent reverse transcription with random hexamers. Amplification of TCR beta CDR3 used immunoSEQ multiplex PCR across 54 Vbeta and 13 Jbeta. TCRdb re-called the immunoSEQ multiplex PCR reads with MiXCR, one entry per CDR3 protein. The repertoire consists of approximately 230,000 distinct CDR3 sequences, with around 93% occurring once and the leading ten covering around 0.07%. TCR beta sequences were obtained from blood CD8+ and CD4+ T cells. This clonotype was obtained from a human donor with multiple sclerosis. The material sequenced was CD4+ T cells from PBMCs.

The CDR3 reads CASSQVSSRDRASYEQYV. CDR3 nucleotides: TGTGCCAGCAGCCAAGTAAGTAGCCGGGACAGGGCTTCCTACGAGCAGTACGTC. The chain employs TRBV14 and TRBJ2-7; 9 positions match TRBD1. Trimming cost V 1 base and J 1 base; bases outside gene matches: 11. The CDR3 runs to 18 residues. The germline CDR1 and CDR2 sequences are SGHDN and FVKESK.